The 27 T cell receptor beta chains presented below share a single source sample, sequenced in a study of early T cells in non-severe SARS-CoV-2 infection. In TCRdb, the 5' RACE reads were re-called with MiXCR into one record per CDR3 protein. The sample consists of tens of thousands of distinct CDR3 sequences, roughly 6.1% of them appearing once. Sequencing was performed on whole blood. The receptor source for this set is an adult who was a healthcare worker with PCR-confirmed SARS-CoV-2 infection or an uninfected control (not recorded which).

As regards this clonotype: This sequence may be a read error, since a much larger clone differs from it by one base. The CDR3 region is CTSSVAGAGEKTQYF. The CDR3 DNA reads as TGTACCAGCAGCGTAGCTGGAGCGGGAGAAAAGACCCAGTACTTC. The rearrangement links TRBV9 to TRBJ2-5, with 8 bases aligning to TRBD2. Germline-derived CDR1 and CDR2 are SGDLS and YYNGEE. The CDR3 loop spans 15 amino acids.

This clonotype has at least ten counts. This chain links TRBV6-4 with TRBJ2-1; D is ambiguous. This CDR3 is 15 amino acids long. Deletions cut 3 bases from V and 0 bases from J, with 9 bases between. Germline values: CDR1 MRHNA, CDR2 SNTAGT. CDR3 in DNA: TGTGCCAGCAGTGAATTCGGAGTCTCCTACAATGAGCAGTTCTTC. Protein: CASSEFGVSYNEQFF.

There are many counts of this clonotype. The CDR3 loop reads CAISDRGPNQPQHF. The CDR3 nucleotides are TGTGCCATCTCGGACAGGGGGCCCAATCAGCCCCAGCATTTT. This chain uses TRBV10-3 with TRBJ1-5; the match to TRBD1 covers 11 bases. V gave up 8 bases and J gave up 3 bases; unmatched junction bases: 3. The CDR3 has 14 residues. Germline lookup yields CDR1 ENHRY and CDR2 SYGVKD.

The sample holds many counts of this clonotype. The V gene is TRBV7-7, the J gene TRBJ2-3; D is unresolved. This CDR3 spans 14 amino acids. V shed 1 base and J shed 2 bases, with 7 bases lying between them. The germline V gene has CDR1 SSHAT and CDR2 FNYEAQ (reference sequence). The chain's CDR3 is CASSLGASTDTQYF. CDR3 DNA: TGTGCCAGCAGCTTAGGCGCCTCCACAGATACGCAGTATTTT.

At least ten counts were recorded for this clonotype. In DNA form, the CDR3 reads TGCGCCAGCAGCCTTAGGTTCCGGCCGGGACAGGGACGGAACAATGAGCAGTTCTTC. Its protein is CASSLRFRPGQGRNNEQFF. The chain joins TRBV4-3 to TRBJ2-1; 9 nucleotides align to TRBD1. Trimming cost V 4 bases and J 5 bases; bases outside gene matches: 18. The germline V gene encodes CDR1 LGHNA and CDR2 YSLEER. The CDR3 contains 19 residues.

The table lists this clonotype with many counts. This CDR3 is CSAFPQGARETQYF. The DNA of the CDR3 is TGCAGTGCTTTCCCCCAGGGGGCGAGGGAGACCCAGTACTTC. The chain employs TRBV20-1 and TRBJ2-5; 8 bases match TRBD1. The germline V gene encodes CDR1 DFQATT and CDR2 SNEGSKA (reference sequence). Losses at the gene ends were 5 bases for V and 5 bases for J; bases not matched to a gene: 10. The CDR3 has 14 amino acids.

At least ten counts were recorded for this clonotype. The V gene is TRBV7-9, the J gene TRBJ2-4; 7 bases are a match to TRBD2. CDR1 and CDR2 from the germline V gene are SEHNR and FQNEAQ (reference sequence). V lost 5 bases to trimming and J lost 0 bases; unmatched junction nucleotides: 10. The CDR3 runs 17 residues. In DNA form, the CDR3 reads TGTGCCAGCAGCCCGCCGGGGAGGGCTATAGCCAAAAACATTCAGTACTTC. This codes for CASSPPGRAIAKNIQYF.

This clonotype came up many times. This chain joins TRBV19 and TRBJ2-4; no firm D call. Germline lookup yields CDR1 LNHDA and CDR2 SQIVND (reference sequence). Trimming pared 4 bases from V and 6 bases from J, leaving 4 bases between. There are 11 residues in the CDR3. CDR3 coding DNA: TGTGCCAGTAGTAGTAGAAACATTCAGTACTTC. Amino acids: CASSSRNIQYF. The full variable domain, with the rest looked up from reference TRBV19 and TRBJ2-4, is DGGITQSPKYLFRKEGQNVTLSCEQNLNHDAMYWYRQDPGQGLRLIYYSQIVNDFQKGDIAEGYSVSREKKESFPLTVTSAQKNPTAFYLCASSSRNIQYFGAGTRLSVL.

This clonotype was seen repeatedly, ten times or more. This rearrangement joins TRBV20-1 to TRBJ2-7, with D unresolved. The CDR3 totals 11 residues. V lost 7 bases to trimming and J lost 5 bases, with 12 bases between them. In germline, CDR1 is DFQATT, CDR2 SNEGSKA (reference sequence). CDR3 region: CSVKSGHEQYF. The DNA of the CDR3 is TGCAGTGTCAAGAGTGGGCACGAGCAGTACTTC.

This clonotype appeared many times. This chain uses TRBV18 with TRBJ2-7, with unresolved D. The CDR3 length is 14 residues. CDR1 is KGHSH and CDR2 is LQKENI in the germline V gene. Trimming pared 6 bases from V and 2 bases from J, leaving 14 bases between. CDR3 protein: CASSPDGRPYEQYF. The CDR3 nucleotides are TGTGCCAGCTCCCCAGACGGCCGGCCCTACGAGCAGTACTTC.

The table lists this clonotype with many counts. In DNA, the CDR3 is TGTGCCAGCAGCTTTGGAGGGTCTAGTGAAAAACTGTTTTTT. Translated, it gives CASSFGGSSEKLFF. J is TRBJ1-4 and V is TRBV7-2; D not certain. The CDR3 length is 14 residues. The V end lost 3 bases, the J end lost 7 bases, and 12 bases lay between the germline ends. Germline V gene data show CDR1 as SGHTA and CDR2 as FQGNSA.

The chain couples TRBV12-3 or TRBV12-4 to TRBJ2-7; D is tentatively TRBD1 or TRBD2 (5 bases each). V lost 8 bases and J 0 bases, leaving 8 bases between the germline ends. CDR3 length: 12 residues. CDR3 nucleotides: TGTGCCAGCGGGACGGGCTCCTACGAGCAGTACTTC. Translating gives CASGTGSYEQYF.

This clonotype was counted only a few times. This sequence joins TRBV14 and TRBJ2-7, with TRBD1 as a possible D gene (5 bases). Germline V lookup: CDR1 SGHDN, CDR2 FVKESK. The germline V and J ends were trimmed by 0 bases and 0 bases, with 6 bases remaining between them. This CDR3 region has 14 residues. DNA for the CDR3: TGTGCCAGCAGCCAAGAGACAGTCTCCTACGAGCAGTACTTC. This gives the protein CASSQETVSYEQYF.

In this sample, this clonotype turned up many times. The chain carries TRBV24-1 and TRBJ2-2; D is perhaps TRBD1 or TRBD2 (6 bases each). Trimming left V 1 base short and J 6 bases short, with 11 bases between. Germline V gene sequence: CDR1 KGHDR, CDR2 SFDVKD. There are 15 residues in the CDR3. CDR3 in amino acids: CATSDFGRGPGELFF. The CDR3 nucleotides are TGTGCCACCAGTGATTTCGGCCGGGGGCCCGGGGAGCTGTTTTTT.

The sample holds many counts of this clonotype. The rearrangement uses TRBV12-5 and TRBJ1-1; D not resolved. In germline, CDR1 is LGHNT, CDR2 FRNRAP. Between the trimmed V and J ends, which lost 1 base and 5 bases, there was a span of 5 bases. The CDR3 has 12 amino acids. In DNA, the CDR3 is TGTGCTAGTGGTTTGGAAGGGACTGAAGCTTTCTTT. This encodes CASGLEGTEAFF.

There are many counts of this clonotype. The V and J genes are TRBV29-1 and TRBJ1-6, with 7 positions matching TRBD1. In germline, CDR1 is SQVTM, CDR2 ANQGSEA. The CDR3 sequence is 14 residues long. Trimming took 6 bases from V and 6 from J; bases not matched to a gene: 8. This CDR3 is CSVGEGASNSPLHF. For the CDR3, the DNA is TGCAGCGTCGGGGAGGGGGCTAGTAATTCACCCCTCCACTTT.

This clonotype was detected many times. The genes are TRBV7-9 and TRBJ2-3; 10 nucleotides line up with TRBD1. The V gene end was trimmed by 3 bases and the J gene end by 4 bases; junction bases not matched to a gene: 7. From germline, CDR1 is SEHNR and CDR2 FQNEAQ (reference sequence). The CDR3 spans 16 residues. Here the CDR3 reads CASSFPRDRGPDTQYF. CDR3 coding DNA: TGTGCCAGCAGCTTTCCGCGGGACAGGGGACCAGATACGCAGTATTTT.

At least ten counts were recorded for this clonotype. The chain employs TRBV5-1 and TRBJ2-1, with TRBD2 identical over 12 bases. Germline assignment: CDR1 SGHRS and CDR2 YFSETQ. The CDR3 runs 15 residues. V was clipped by 7 bases and J by 6 bases; unmatched bases: 8. The CDR3: CASSMGTSGSNEQFF. DNA of the CDR3: TGCGCCAGCTCAATGGGGACTAGCGGGTCCAATGAGCAGTTCTTC.

At least ten counts were recorded for this clonotype. The genes are TRBV12-3 or TRBV12-4 and TRBJ1-3, with D possibly matching TRBD1 (5 bases). The CDR3 spans 14 residues. V shed 7 bases and J shed 0 bases, with 10 bases lying between them. The CDR3 region is CASTLRGSGNTIYF. The DNA of the CDR3 is TGTGCCAGCACCTTGAGGGGCTCTGGAAACACCATATATTTT.

The chain has TRBV5-1 and TRBJ2-7; D tentatively reads TRBD1 or TRBD2 (5 bases each). Trimming removed 4 bases at V and 2 bases at J, with 13 bases between. This CDR3 region has 14 residues. The V gene's germline CDR1 is SGHRS and CDR2 YFSETQ. The CDR3 coding sequence is TGCGCCAGCAGCGCGAGGGACGGCACCTACGAGCAGTACTTC. Protein: CASSARDGTYEQYF.

The chain combines TRBV20-1 with TRBJ2-7; D possibly corresponds to TRBD2 (5 bases). V was cut by 1 base and J by 3 bases, with 10 bases left in between. The CDR3 covers 13 residues. Germline CDR1 is DFQATT and CDR2 is SNEGSKA (reference sequence). The CDR3 is CSARAGNGYEQYF. The CDR3 coding sequence is TGCAGTGCTAGAGCGGGAAACGGCTACGAGCAGTACTTC.

The table lists this clonotype with many counts. This chain connects TRBV5-1 to TRBJ1-4; D gene unclear. The CDR3 runs to 14 residues. In germline, CDR1 is SGHRS, CDR2 YFSETQ. Trimming stripped 7 bases from V and 4 bases from J, with 14 bases between. The CDR3 bases are TGCGCCAGCGGCATAGGGATGGGTAATGAAAAACTGTTTTTT. Translation gives CASGIGMGNEKLFF.

This clonotype was picked up many times. The genes are TRBV7-9 and TRBJ2-7; TRBD2 is a possible D gene (6 bases). CDR3 length: 13 amino acids. V lost 1 base and J lost 6, with 10 bases in between. Germline V gives CDR1 SEHNR, CDR2 FQNEAQ (reference sequence). The CDR3 region has the DNA TGTGCCAGCAGCTTAGATACGCGGGGCGAGCAGTACTTC. As protein: CASSLDTRGEQYF.

This clonotype was seen repeatedly, ten times or more. This rearrangement joins TRBV21-1 to TRBJ2-7. TRBV21-1 is tagged as a pseudogene. This CDR3 comprises 10 residues. DNA of the CDR3: TGTGCCAGCAGCTCAACTCAGCAGTACTTC. Translation: CASSSTQQYF.

This clonotype was recorded many times. J is TRBJ2-5 and V is TRBV6-5; D not certain. This CDR3 region has 14 residues. Trimming took off 5 bases at V and 2 bases at J, with 12 bases between the two ends. CDR1 and CDR2 (germline): MNHEY, SVGAGI. The CDR3 DNA is TGTGCCAGCAGTACGATAGCTGATCAAGAGACCCAGTACTTC. Translating it yields CASSTIADQETQYF.

This clonotype was counted ten times or more. The chain uses TRBV6-4 and TRBJ2-1, with D perhaps TRBD1 (6 bases). The germline V gene has CDR1 MRHNA and CDR2 SNTAGT. The length of the CDR3 is 14 residues. V was trimmed by 2 bases and J by 11 bases, leaving 16 bases between them. The CDR3 DNA reads TGTGCCAGCAGTGACGGCGGTGGGGGACAAAAGCAGTTCTTC. It is translated as CASSDGGGGQKQFF.

This clonotype was detected ten times or more. The V and J genes are TRBV7-2 and TRBJ2-7, with 9 positions matching TRBD1. V gave up 5 bases and J gave up 0 bases; unmatched junction bases: 8. Germline assignment: CDR1 SGHTA and CDR2 FQGNSA. This CDR3 spans 16 amino acids. The CDR3 reads CASSPGRDRVSYEQYF. The DNA of the CDR3 is TGTGCCAGCAGCCCGGGCCGGGACAGGGTCTCCTACGAGCAGTACTTC.